This T cell receptor (beta chain) derives from a study of blood T cells in healthy people across ages. Combining a sample-barcoded 5' primer with a J-beta primer mix, a second PCR ran for roughly 6 to 12 cycles. From the 5' RACE reads, TCRdb called clonotypes with MiXCR, one entry per CDR3 protein. The data hold some 1,800,000 distinct CDR3 sequences, with 39% observed a single time. This receptor was identified in a human donor in good health. Source material: blood.

Written as DNA, the CDR3 is TGCAGTGCTACCAATCCAAGAGATGGTAACTATGGCTACACCTTC. Translating it yields CSATNPRDGNYGYTF. The V gene is TRBV20-1, the J gene TRBJ1-2; D is unclear. Germline values: CDR1 DFQATT, CDR2 SNEGSKA (reference sequence). The germline V and J ends were trimmed by 4 bases and 1 base, with 16 bases remaining between them. This CDR3 comprises 15 residues.